This T cell receptor beta chain derives from a study of CD8 T cells in Susac syndrome. Germline V gene sequence: CDR1 SGDLS, CDR2 YYNGEE. This CDR3 region has 15 residues. Trimming pared 1 base from V and 4 bases from J, leaving 12 bases between. The authors negatively isolated CD8+ and CD4+ T cells and FACS-enriched TEMRA cells. RNA, at roughly 0.45 to 1 ug, was reverse transcribed with random hexamers. TCR beta CDR3 was amplified by immunoSEQ multiplex PCR. This amplification extended across 54 Vbeta and 13 Jbeta segments. MiXCR was run by TCRdb on the immunoSEQ multiplex PCR reads, yielding one entry per CDR3 protein. This sample yields some 140,000 distinct CDR3 sequences, of which roughly 80% are seen a single time; more than 0.5% belongs to the top ten.

This sequence was found in a human donor with multiple sclerosis. Sequences were obtained from CD8+ T cells from PBMCs. This chain links TRBV9 with TRBJ1-3, with D unclear. The CDR3, as DNA: TGTGCCAGCAGCGTATATGGAGGGCCCGGAAACACCATATATTTT. The encoded protein is CASSVYGGPGNTIYF.